A single sample is the source of the 25 T cell receptor beta chains below, sequenced in a study of regulatory T cells. The primer mix had 52 TRBV and 13 TRBJ primers. The table came from immunoSEQ multiplex PCR; TCRdb's copy has only in-frame clones and leaves some out. The sample comprises about 6,000 clones, about 80% of which are singletons, and under 35% rests with the top ten. Material: CD8+ T cells sorted from blood. The receptor set was obtained from a child between 5 and 17 years old with CD3G deficiency.

This clone was observed a handful of times. V and J are TRBV28 and TRBJ2-7; D is unresolved. V was shortened by 10 bases and J by 2 bases, with 18 bases between the two germline ends. Looked up from germline, CDR1 is MDHEN and CDR2 is SYDVKM. This CDR3 is 14 amino acids long. CDR3 nucleotides: TGTGCCACCGCGACCACGGACGGAACCTACGAGCAGTACTTC. Translated, it gives CATATTDGTYEQYF.

The genes are TRBV7-4 and TRBJ2-2; 12 nucleotides align to TRBD2. The CDR3 length is 17 residues. The J segment lost 8 bases and the V segment lost 4 bases, leaving 11 bases of the junction unmatched. CDR1 is SGHVT, CDR2 SQSDAQ, per germline. CDR3 coding DNA: TGTGCCAGCAGCTCCAGACTAGCGGGAGCCCCAGGTGGGGAGCTGTTTTTT. It encodes CASSSRLAGAPGGELFF.

This clone was found once. The chain uses TRBV19 and TRBJ2-1, with D perhaps TRBD2 (6 bases). V dropped 5 bases and J dropped 3 bases, with 11 bases sitting between them. CDR1 LNHDA and CDR2 SQIVND come from the germline V gene (reference sequence). CDR3 size: 14 residues. DNA of the CDR3: TGTGCCAGTAGTTCGGGGACTCTCTACAATGAGCAGTTCTTC. Translation: CASSSGTLYNEQFF.

The gene calls are TRBV19 and TRBJ1-1; D unclear. The CDR3 covers 12 residues. V was trimmed by 6 bases and J by 6 bases, leaving 11 bases between them. The V gene's germline CDR1 is LNHDA and CDR2 SQIVND (reference sequence). For the CDR3, the DNA is TGTGCCAGTAGCCACCTTGGAGCTGAAGCTTTCTTT. Translation: CASSHLGAEAFF. The full variable domain, completed using reference TRBV19 and TRBJ1-1, is DGGITQSPKYLFRKEGQNVTLSCEQNLNHDAMYWYRQDPGQGLRLIYYSQIVNDFQKGDIAEGYSVSREKKESFPLTVTSAQKNPTAFYLCASSHLGAEAFFGQGTRLTVV.

The chain is built from TRBV28 and TRBJ2-1; either TRBD1 or TRBD2 may supply D (5 bases each). CDR1 and CDR2 (germline): MDHEN, SYDVKM. V lost 8 bases and J lost 0, with 14 bases in between. The CDR3 totals 15 residues. CDR3 nucleotides: TGTGCCAGCGCCCGAGGGGCCAGCTCCTACAATGAGCAGTTCTTC. This gives the protein CASARGASSYNEQFF.

The chain combines TRBV7-9 with TRBJ2-7; D gene uncertain. The CDR3 totals 12 residues. Germline CDR1 reads SEHNR; CDR2 reads FQNEAQ (reference sequence). V lost 1 base and J lost 7, with 8 bases in between. The CDR3 reads CASSLENTEQYF. The CDR3 coding sequence is TGTGCCAGCAGCTTAGAGAACACGGAGCAGTACTTC.

This clone showed up just a few times. This chain connects TRBV7-9 to TRBJ2-3; 9 bases line up with TRBD2. Germline CDR1 and CDR2: SEHNR and FQNEAQ (reference sequence). The CDR3 extends over 17 amino acids. V was pared by 6 bases and J by 2 bases, with 12 bases of the junction left unmatched. CDR3 nucleotide sequence: TGTGCCAGCAGTTCTGACCTAGCGGGGACCAACACAGATACGCAGTATTTT. It yields the protein CASSSDLAGTNTDTQYF.

Sample share makes this clone large. This sequence joins TRBV7-9 and TRBJ2-5, with D uncertain. CDR1 is SEHNR and CDR2 is FQNEAQ in the germline V gene (reference sequence). Trimming took off 1 base at V and 0 bases at J, with 12 bases between the two ends. The CDR3 has 16 residues. Here the CDR3 reads CASSLGGTSYQETQYF. The CDR3 bases are TGTGCCAGCAGCTTAGGCGGTACTTCGTACCAAGAGACCCAGTACTTC.

As DNA, the CDR3 is TGTGCCAGCAGTCCCAATCTAGCCGAGCAGTACTTC. This gives the protein CASSPNLAEQYF. The chain links TRBV6-6 to TRBJ2-7; TRBD2 is a possible D gene (5 bases). V was pared by 5 bases and J by 6 bases, with 11 bases between. This CDR3 has 12 residues. In germline, CDR1 is MNHNY, CDR2 SVGAGI (reference sequence).

V usage is TRBV28 and J usage is TRBJ2-7, with a weak D call TRBD2 (7 bases). Germline V CDR1 and CDR2: MDHEN, SYDVKM. Trimming left V 5 bases short and J 7 bases short, with 21 bases between. This CDR3 has 15 amino acids. This CDR3 is CASSQGAGASPEQYF. The CDR3, as DNA: TGTGCCAGCAGTCAAGGCGCGGGGGCTTCGCCGGAGCAGTACTTC.

V gene TRBV28 combines with J gene TRBJ2-7; D is perhaps TRBD2 (6 bases). The CDR3 sequence is 12 residues long. Germline V CDR1 and CDR2: MDHEN, SYDVKM. The CDR3 sequence is CASGRAGGEQYF. Here the CDR3 DNA reads TGTGCTTCCGGACGAGCCGGGGGCGAGCAGTACTTC.

J is TRBJ1-1 and V is TRBV6-1; no clear D. The V gene's germline CDR1 is MNHNS and CDR2 SASEGT. Trimming removed 3 bases at V and 1 base at J, with 9 bases between. The CDR3 is 14 residues long. CDR3 bases: TGTGCCAGCAGTGACTGGAGAGGGAACACTGAAGCTTTCTTT. Translation: CASSDWRGNTEAFF.

The chain joins TRBV28 to TRBJ2-1, with TRBD2 matching 7 bases. The CDR3 sequence is 16 residues long. The germline gives CDR1 MDHEN, CDR2 SYDVKM. Unmatched junction bases numbered 10, after V lost 2 bases and J lost 6 bases. The CDR3 DNA is TGTGCCAGCAGTTTAGGGAGGGCAGGGAGGTTCAATGAGCAGTTCTTC. Its translation: CASSLGRAGRFNEQFF.

The gene calls are TRBV7-9 and TRBJ2-3, with 9 bases identical to TRBD2. CDR3 size: 14 residues. In germline, CDR1 is SEHNR, CDR2 FQNEAQ (reference sequence). The trim removed 4 bases at V and 3 bases at J, leaving 2 bases unmatched. The CDR3 is CASSSTSGTDTQYF. The CDR3 DNA reads TGTGCCAGCAGCTCGACTAGCGGAACAGATACGCAGTATTTT.

The gene calls are TRBV28 and TRBJ1-5; 7 bases map to TRBD1. The J segment lost 6 bases and the V segment lost 6 bases, leaving 17 bases of the junction unmatched. Germline V lookup: CDR1 MDHEN, CDR2 SYDVKM. CDR3 length: 17 amino acids. The DNA of the CDR3 is TGTGCCAGCAGCCTGGCGTCCAACAGGGGAGTGCGTCAGCCCCAGCATTTT. Amino acid sequence: CASSLASNRGVRQPQHF.

The rearrangement joins TRBV27 to TRBJ1-1, with unresolved D. CDR1 MNHEY and CDR2 SMNVEV come from the germline V gene (reference sequence). The CDR3 covers 13 residues. Trimming shortened V by 5 bases and J by 5 bases, and 12 bases separated the two germline ends. CDR3 DNA sequence: TGTGCCAGCAGTCTGACGGGGAGGACTGAAGCTTTCTTT. Residues: CASSLTGRTEAFF.

This chain links TRBV11-2 with TRBJ2-5; the match to TRBD2 covers 7 bases. The CDR3 runs 15 residues. Germline V CDR1 and CDR2: SGHAT, FQNNGV. The V and J ends lost 1 base and 5 bases, in that order; junction bases with no gene match: 7. The CDR3 DNA sequence: TGTGCCAGCAGCTTAGGCCGATGGGAGGGGGAGACCCAGTACTTC. Protein sequence: CASSLGRWEGETQYF. The whole variable domain, filled in from reference TRBV11-2 and TRBJ2-5, reads EAGVAQSPRYKIIEKRQSVAFWCNPISGHATLYWYQQILGQGPKLLIQFQNNGVVDDSQLPKDRFSAERLKGVDSTLKIQPAKLEDSAVYLCASSLGRWEGETQYFGPGTRLLVL.

V is TRBV11-2 and J is TRBJ2-7; the D gene is possibly TRBD1 (5 bases). Deletions cut 3 bases from V and 2 bases from J, with 11 bases between. In germline, CDR1 is SGHAT, CDR2 FQNNGV. This CDR3 has 14 amino acids. The CDR3 is CASSFSQGTYEQYF. In DNA, the CDR3 is TGTGCCAGCAGCTTTTCTCAGGGTACCTACGAGCAGTACTTC.

The rearrangement links TRBV6-1 to TRBJ2-1, with 8 bases that match TRBD2. CDR3 size: 15 residues. Germline V lookup: CDR1 MNHNS, CDR2 SASEGT. The junction had 3 bases not matched to a gene; V was cut back by 1 base and J by 4 bases. CDR3 nucleotides: TGTGCCAGCAGTGAAGTTAGCGGGGAGTACAATGAGCAGTTCTTC. It yields the protein CASSEVSGEYNEQFF.

This chain connects TRBV6-1 to TRBJ2-7; D is tentatively TRBD1 or TRBD2 (5 bases each). V lost 4 bases and J 6 bases, leaving 16 bases between the germline ends. This CDR3 comprises 14 residues. Germline V gene lookup returns CDR1 MNHNS and CDR2 SASEGT. Here the CDR3 reads CASSGSKVGTEQYF. In DNA form, the CDR3 reads TGTGCCAGCAGTGGGTCAAAGGTTGGGACCGAGCAGTACTTC.

The chain carries TRBV6-8 and TRBJ2-1; no definite D call. The CDR3 loop spans 10 amino acids. Deletions cut 4 bases from V and 12 bases from J, with 7 bases between. Germline V lookup: CDR1 MNHGY, CDR2 SAAAGT. The CDR3 nucleotides read TGTGCCAGCAGTTCACTAAGGCAGTTCTTC. Residues: CASSSLRQFF.

This chain links TRBV11-2 with TRBJ2-2; TRBD1 aligns across 7 bases. Unmatched junction bases numbered 2, after V lost 3 bases and J lost 4 bases. The CDR3 extends over 14 amino acids. Per the germline V gene, CDR1 is SGHAT and CDR2 is FQNNGV. CDR3 DNA sequence: TGTGCCAGCAGCTTGACAGGGTTCACCGGGGAGCTGTTTTTT. Translating gives CASSLTGFTGELFF.

V gene TRBV7-9 combines with J gene TRBJ2-1; 8 nucleotides match TRBD2. Per the germline V gene, CDR1 is SEHNR and CDR2 is FQNEAQ (reference sequence). The CDR3 has 15 residues. After removal of 4 bases from V and 6 bases from J, the junction contained 8 bases not matched to a gene. The CDR3 loop is CASSSKAGVVNEQFF. The CDR3 coding sequence is TGTGCCAGCAGCTCAAAAGCGGGAGTGGTCAATGAGCAGTTCTTC.

This clone was counted a single time. V is TRBV6-1 and J is TRBJ2-7; 7 bases are a match to TRBD1. CDR1 is MNHNS and CDR2 is SASEGT in the germline V gene. The CDR3 extends over 14 amino acids. Trimming took 8 bases from V and 5 from J; bases not matched to a gene: 12. The CDR3 DNA follows: TGTGCCAGCGTGTCCGACAGGGTGGATAACGAGCAGTACTTC. It specifies CASVSDRVDNEQYF.

This chain uses TRBV7-9 with TRBJ2-3; possibly TRBD2 for D (6 bases). Germline-derived CDR1 and CDR2 are SEHNR and FQNEAQ (reference sequence). The CDR3 consists of 15 residues. Trimming cost V 4 bases and J 3 bases, with 14 bases left between them. The CDR3 loop reads CASSWGTGETDTQYF. CDR3 DNA: TGTGCCAGCAGCTGGGGGACGGGGGAGACAGATACGCAGTATTTT.